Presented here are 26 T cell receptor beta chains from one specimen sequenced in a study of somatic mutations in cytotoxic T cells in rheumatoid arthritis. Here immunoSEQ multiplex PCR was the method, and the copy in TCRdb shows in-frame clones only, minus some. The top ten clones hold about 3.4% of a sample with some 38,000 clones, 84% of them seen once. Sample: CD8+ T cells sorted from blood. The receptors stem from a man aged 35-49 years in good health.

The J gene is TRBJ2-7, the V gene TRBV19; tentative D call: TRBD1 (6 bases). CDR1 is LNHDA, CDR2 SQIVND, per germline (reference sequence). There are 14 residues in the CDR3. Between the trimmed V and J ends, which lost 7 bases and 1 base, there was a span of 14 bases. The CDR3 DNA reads TGTGCCAGTACTCCCCCCGGACAGTCCTACGAGCAGTACTTC. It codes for CASTPPGQSYEQYF.

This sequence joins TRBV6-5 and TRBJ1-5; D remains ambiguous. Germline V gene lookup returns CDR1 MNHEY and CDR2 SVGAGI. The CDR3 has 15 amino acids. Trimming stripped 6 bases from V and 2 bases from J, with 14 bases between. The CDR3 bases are TGTGCCAGCAGCCATGACGGGTCGGGCAATCAGCCCCAGCATTTT. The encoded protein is CASSHDGSGNQPQHF.

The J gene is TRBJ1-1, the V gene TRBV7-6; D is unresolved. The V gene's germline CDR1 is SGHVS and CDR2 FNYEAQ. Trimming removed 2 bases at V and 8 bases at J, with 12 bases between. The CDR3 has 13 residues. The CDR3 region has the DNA TGTGCCAGCAGCTTAAGTGGAGGAACAGAAGCTTTCTTT. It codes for CASSLSGGTEAFF.

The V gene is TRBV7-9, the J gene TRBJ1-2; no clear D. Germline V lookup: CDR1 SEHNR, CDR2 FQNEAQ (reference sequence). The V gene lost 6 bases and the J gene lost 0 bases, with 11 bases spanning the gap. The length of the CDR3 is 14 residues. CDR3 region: CASSQHPANYGYTF. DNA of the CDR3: TGTGCCAGCAGTCAACACCCTGCTAACTATGGCTACACCTTC.

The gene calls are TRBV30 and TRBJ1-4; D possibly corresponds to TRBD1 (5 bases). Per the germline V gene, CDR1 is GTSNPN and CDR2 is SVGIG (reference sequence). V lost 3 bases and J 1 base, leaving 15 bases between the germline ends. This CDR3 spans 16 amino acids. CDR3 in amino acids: CAWSLPPGGTNEKLFF. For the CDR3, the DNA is TGTGCCTGGAGCCTTCCCCCCGGGGGAACTAATGAAAAACTGTTTTTT.

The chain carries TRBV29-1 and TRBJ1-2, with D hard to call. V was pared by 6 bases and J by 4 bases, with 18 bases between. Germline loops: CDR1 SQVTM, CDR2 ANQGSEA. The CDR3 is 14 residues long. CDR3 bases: TGCAGCGTCCATTCCCCCACCGAGATCTATGGCTACACCTTC. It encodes CSVHSPTEIYGYTF.

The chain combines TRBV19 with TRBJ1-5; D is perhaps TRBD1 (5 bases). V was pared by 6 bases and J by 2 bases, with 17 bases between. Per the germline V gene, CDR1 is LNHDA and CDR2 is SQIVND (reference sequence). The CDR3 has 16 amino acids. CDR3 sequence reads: CASSSHGRAGNQPQHF. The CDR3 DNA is TGTGCCAGTAGCTCACATGGCAGGGCTGGCAATCAGCCCCAGCATTTT.

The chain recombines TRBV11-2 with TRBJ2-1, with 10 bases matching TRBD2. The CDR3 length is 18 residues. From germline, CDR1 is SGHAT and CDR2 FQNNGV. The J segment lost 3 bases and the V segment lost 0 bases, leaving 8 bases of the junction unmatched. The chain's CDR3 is CASSLEPSGSGYYNEQFF. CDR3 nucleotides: TGTGCCAGCAGCTTAGAACCTAGCGGGAGTGGGTACTACAATGAGCAGTTCTTC.

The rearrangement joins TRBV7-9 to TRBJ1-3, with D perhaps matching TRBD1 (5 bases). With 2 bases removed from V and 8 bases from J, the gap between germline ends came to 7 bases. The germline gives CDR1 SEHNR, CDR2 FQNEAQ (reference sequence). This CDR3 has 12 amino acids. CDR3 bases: TGTGCCAGCAGCTTATGGGGGGACACCATATATTTT. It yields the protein CASSLWGDTIYF.

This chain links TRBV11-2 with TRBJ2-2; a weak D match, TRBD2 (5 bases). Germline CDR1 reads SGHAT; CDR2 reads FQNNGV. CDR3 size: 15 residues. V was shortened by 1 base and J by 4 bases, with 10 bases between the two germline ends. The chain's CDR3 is CASSLGYSGTGELFF. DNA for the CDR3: TGTGCCAGCAGCTTAGGGTACAGCGGCACCGGGGAGCTGTTTTTT.

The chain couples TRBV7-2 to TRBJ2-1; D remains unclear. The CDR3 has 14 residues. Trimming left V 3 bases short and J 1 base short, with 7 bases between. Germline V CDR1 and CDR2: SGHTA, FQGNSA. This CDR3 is CASSFAASYNEQFF. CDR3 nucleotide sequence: TGTGCCAGCAGCTTTGCGGCTTCCTACAATGAGCAGTTCTTC. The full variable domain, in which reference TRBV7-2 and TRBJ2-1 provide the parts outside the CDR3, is GAGVSQSPSNKVTEKGKDVELRCDPISGHTALYWYRQSLGQGLEFLIYFQGNSAPDKSGLPSDRFSAERTGGSVSTLTIQRTQQEDSAVYLCASSFAASYNEQFFGPGTRLTVL.

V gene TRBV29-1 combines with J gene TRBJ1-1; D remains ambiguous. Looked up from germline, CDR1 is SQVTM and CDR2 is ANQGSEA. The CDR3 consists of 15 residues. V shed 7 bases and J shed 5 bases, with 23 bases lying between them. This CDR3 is CSADDLGERGTEAFF. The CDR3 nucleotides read TGCAGCGCCGATGACCTCGGGGAGCGAGGTACTGAAGCTTTCTTT.

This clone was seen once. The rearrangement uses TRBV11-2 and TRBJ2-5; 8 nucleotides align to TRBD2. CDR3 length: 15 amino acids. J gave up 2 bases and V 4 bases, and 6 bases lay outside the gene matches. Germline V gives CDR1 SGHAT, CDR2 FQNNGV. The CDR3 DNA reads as TGTGCCAGCAGCTGGACCGAGCGGGAGCAAGAGACCCAGTACTTC. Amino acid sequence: CASSWTEREQETQYF.

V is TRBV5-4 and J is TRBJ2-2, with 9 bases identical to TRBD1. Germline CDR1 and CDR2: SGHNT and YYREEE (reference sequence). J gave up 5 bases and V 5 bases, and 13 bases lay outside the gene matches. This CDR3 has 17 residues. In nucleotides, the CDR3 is TGTGCCAGCAGTTTAGCGGCCGGGACAGGGTGGACCGGGGAGCTGTTTTTT. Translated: CASSLAAGTGWTGELFF.

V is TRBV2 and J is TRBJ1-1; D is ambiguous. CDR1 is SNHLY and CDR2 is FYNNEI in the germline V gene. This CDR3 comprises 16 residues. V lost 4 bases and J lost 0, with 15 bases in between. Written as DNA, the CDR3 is TGTGCCAGCAGTGCCCCTGTGGCGGCGATGAACACTGAAGCTTTCTTT. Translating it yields CASSAPVAAMNTEAFF.

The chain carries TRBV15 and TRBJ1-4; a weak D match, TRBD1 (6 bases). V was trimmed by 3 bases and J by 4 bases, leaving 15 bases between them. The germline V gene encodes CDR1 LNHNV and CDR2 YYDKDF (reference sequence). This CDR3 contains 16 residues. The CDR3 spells CATSRSLGQFNEKLFF. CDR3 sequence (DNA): TGTGCCACCAGCAGGTCTTTAGGACAGTTTAATGAAAAACTGTTTTTT.

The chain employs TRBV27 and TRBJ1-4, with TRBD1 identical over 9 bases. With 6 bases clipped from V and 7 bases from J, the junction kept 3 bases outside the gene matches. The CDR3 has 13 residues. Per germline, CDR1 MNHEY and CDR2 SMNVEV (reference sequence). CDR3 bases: TGTGCCAGCAGCCCGGGACAGGGTGAAAAACTGTTTTTT. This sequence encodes CASSPGQGEKLFF.

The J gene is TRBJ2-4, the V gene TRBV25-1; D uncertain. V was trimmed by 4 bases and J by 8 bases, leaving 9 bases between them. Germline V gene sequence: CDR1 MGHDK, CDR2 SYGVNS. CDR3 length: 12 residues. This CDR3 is CASSGGDDIQYF. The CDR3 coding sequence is TGTGCCAGCAGTGGTGGCGATGACATTCAGTACTTC.

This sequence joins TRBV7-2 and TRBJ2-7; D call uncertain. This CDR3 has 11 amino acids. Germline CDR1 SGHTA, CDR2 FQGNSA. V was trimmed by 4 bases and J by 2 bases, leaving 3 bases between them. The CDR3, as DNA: TGTGCCAGCAGCTCCCCCTACGAGCAGTACTTC. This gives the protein CASSSPYEQYF.

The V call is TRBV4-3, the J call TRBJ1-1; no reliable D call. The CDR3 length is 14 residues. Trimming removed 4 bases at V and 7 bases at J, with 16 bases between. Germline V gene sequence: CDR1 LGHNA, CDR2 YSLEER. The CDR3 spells CASSPEASAFEAFF. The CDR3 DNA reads TGCGCCAGCAGCCCCGAAGCTAGTGCATTTGAAGCTTTCTTT.

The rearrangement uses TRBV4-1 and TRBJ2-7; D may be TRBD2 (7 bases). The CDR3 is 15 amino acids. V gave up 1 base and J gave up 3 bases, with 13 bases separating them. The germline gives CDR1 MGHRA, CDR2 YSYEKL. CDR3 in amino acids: CASSQVKGGIYEQYF. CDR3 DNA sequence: TGCGCCAGCAGCCAAGTAAAGGGGGGGATCTACGAGCAGTACTTC.

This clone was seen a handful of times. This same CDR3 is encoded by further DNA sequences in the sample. The CDR3, as DNA: TGTGCCAGCAGCGTAGAGGGAACAGGTCAGCCCCAGCATTTT. This encodes CASSVEGTGQPQHF. This sequence joins TRBV9 and TRBJ1-5, with a possible D match to TRBD1 (5 bases). CDR3 length: 14 amino acids. The germline CDR1 and CDR2 sequences are SGDLS and YYNGEE. V was pared by 0 bases and J by 6 bases, with 10 bases between.

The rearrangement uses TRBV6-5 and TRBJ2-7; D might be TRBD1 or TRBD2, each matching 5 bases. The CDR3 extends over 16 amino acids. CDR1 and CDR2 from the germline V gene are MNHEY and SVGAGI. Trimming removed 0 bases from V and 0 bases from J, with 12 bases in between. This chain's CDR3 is CASSYSNAGSSYEQYF. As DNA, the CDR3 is TGTGCCAGCAGTTACTCGAATGCAGGGAGCTCCTACGAGCAGTACTTC.

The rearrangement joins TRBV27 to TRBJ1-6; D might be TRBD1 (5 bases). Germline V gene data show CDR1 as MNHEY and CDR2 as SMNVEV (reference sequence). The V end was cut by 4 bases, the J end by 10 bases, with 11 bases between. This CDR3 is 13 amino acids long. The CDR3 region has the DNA TGTGCCAGCAGTTGGGACCAGAGGTCACCCCTCCACTTT. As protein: CASSWDQRSPLHF.

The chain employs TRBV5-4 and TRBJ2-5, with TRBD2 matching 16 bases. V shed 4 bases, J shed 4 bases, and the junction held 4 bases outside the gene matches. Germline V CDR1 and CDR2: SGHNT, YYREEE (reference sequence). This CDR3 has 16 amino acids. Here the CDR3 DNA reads TGTGCCAGCAGCCCCGGGACTAGCGGGAGGGGAGAGACCCAGTACTTC. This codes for CASSPGTSGRGETQYF.

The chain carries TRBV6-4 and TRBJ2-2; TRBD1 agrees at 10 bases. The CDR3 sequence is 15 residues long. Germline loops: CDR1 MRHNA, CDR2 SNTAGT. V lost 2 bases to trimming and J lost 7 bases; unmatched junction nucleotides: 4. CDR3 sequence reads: CASSDTGQGDGELFF. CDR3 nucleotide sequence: TGTGCCAGCAGTGACACCGGACAGGGGGACGGGGAGCTGTTTTTT.